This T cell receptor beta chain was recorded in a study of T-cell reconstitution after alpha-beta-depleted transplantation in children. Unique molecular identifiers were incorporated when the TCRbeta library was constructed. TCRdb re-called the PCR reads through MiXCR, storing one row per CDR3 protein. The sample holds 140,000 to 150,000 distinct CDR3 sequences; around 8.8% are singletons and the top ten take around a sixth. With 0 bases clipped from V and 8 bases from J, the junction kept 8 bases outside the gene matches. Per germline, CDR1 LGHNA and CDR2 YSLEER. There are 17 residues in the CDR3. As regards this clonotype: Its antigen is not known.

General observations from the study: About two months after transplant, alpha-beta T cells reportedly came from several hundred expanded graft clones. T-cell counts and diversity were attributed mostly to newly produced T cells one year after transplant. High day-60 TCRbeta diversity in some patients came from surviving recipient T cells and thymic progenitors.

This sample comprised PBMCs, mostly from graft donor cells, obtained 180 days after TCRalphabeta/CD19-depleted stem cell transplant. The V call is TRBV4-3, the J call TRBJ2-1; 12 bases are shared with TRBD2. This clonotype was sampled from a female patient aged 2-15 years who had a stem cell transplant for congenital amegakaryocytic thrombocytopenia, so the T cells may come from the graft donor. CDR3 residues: CASSQDGLAGSRHEQFF. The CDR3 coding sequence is TGCGCCAGCAGCCAAGATGGACTAGCGGGATCTCGGCATGAGCAGTTCTTC.